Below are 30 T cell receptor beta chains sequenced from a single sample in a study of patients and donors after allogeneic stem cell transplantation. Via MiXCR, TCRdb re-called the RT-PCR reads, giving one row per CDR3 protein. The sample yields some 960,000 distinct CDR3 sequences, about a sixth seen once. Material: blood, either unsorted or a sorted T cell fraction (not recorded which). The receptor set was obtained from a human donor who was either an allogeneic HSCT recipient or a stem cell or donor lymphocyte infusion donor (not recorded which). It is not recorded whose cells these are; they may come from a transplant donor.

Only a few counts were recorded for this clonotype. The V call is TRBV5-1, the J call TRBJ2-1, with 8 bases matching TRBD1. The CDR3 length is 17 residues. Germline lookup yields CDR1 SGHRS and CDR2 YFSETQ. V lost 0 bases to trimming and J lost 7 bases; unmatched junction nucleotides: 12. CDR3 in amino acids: CASSLASPGQAWNEQFF. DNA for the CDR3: TGCGCCAGCAGCTTGGCCTCTCCGGGACAGGCCTGGAATGAGCAGTTCTTC. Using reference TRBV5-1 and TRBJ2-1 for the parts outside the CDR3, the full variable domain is KAGVTQTPRYLIKTRGQQVTLSCSPISGHRSVSWYQQTPGQGLQFLFEYFSETQRNKGNFPGRFSGRQFSNSRSEMNVSTLELGDSALYLCASSLASPGQAWNEQFFGPGTRLTVL.

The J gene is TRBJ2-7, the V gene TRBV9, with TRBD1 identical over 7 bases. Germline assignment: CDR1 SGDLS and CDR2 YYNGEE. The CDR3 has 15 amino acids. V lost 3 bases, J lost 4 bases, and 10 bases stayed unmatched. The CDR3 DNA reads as TGTGCCAGCAGCGGACAAACAGGGGCCCAATACGAGCAGTACTTC. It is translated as CASSGQTGAQYEQYF. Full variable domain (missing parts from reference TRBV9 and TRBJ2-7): DSGVTQTPKHLITATGQRVTLRCSPRSGDLSVYWYQQSLDQGLQFLIQYYNGEERAKGNILERFSAQQFPDLHSELNLSSLELGDSALYFCASSGQTGAQYEQYFGPGTRLTVT.

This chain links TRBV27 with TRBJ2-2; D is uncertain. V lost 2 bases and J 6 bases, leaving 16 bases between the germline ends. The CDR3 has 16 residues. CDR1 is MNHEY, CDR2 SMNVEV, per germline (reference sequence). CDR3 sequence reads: CASSLKVTEHAGELFF. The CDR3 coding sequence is TGTGCCAGCAGTTTAAAGGTCACCGAACACGCCGGGGAGCTGTTTTTT.

DNA for the CDR3: TGTGCCAGCCGACTCGGGGGGGGAAACTATGGCTACACCTTC. Translated, it gives CASRLGGGNYGYTF. The chain employs TRBV6-1 and TRBJ1-2, with D perhaps TRBD1 (5 bases). The CDR3 runs to 14 residues. Germline CDR1 is MNHNS and CDR2 is SASEGT. Deletions cut 8 bases from V and 2 bases from J, with 15 bases between.

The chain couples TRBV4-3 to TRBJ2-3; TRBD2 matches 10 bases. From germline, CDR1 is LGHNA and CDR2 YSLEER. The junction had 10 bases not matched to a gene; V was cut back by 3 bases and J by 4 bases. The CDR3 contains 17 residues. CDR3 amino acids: CASSQGAGGPIPDTQYF. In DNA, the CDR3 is TGCGCCAGCAGCCAGGGAGCGGGGGGGCCTATCCCAGATACGCAGTATTTT.

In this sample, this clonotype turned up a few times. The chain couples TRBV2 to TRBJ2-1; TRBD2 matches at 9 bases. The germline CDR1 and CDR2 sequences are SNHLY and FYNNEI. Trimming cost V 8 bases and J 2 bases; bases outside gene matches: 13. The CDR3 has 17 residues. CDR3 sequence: CASSPSSAGGPYNEQFF. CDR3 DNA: TGTGCCAGCTCTCCCTCCTCGGCGGGAGGGCCCTACAATGAGCAGTTCTTC. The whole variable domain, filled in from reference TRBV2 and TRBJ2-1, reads EPEVTQTPSHQVTQMGQEVILRCVPISNHLYFYWYRQILGQKVEFLVSFYNNEISEKSEIFDDQFSVERPDGSNFTLKIRSTKLEDSAMYFCASSPSSAGGPYNEQFFGPGTRLTVL.

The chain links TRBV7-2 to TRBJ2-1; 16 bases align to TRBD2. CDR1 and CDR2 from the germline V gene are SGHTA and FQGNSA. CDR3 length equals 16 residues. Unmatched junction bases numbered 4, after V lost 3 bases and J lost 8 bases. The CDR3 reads CASSLGLAGGSYEQFF. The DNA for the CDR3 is TGTGCCAGCAGCTTGGGACTAGCGGGGGGGAGTTATGAGCAGTTCTTC.

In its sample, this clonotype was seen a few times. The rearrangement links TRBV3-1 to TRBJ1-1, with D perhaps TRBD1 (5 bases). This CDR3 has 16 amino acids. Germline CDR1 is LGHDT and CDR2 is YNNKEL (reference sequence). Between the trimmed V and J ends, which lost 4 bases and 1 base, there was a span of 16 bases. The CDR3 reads CASSPSLRGWNTEAFF. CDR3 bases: TGTGCCAGCAGCCCCAGCCTGCGGGGGTGGAACACTGAAGCTTTCTTT.

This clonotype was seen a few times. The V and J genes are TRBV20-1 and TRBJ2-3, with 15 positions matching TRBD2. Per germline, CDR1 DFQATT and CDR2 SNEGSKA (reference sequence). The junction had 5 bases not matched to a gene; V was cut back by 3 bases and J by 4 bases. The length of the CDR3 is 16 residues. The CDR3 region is CSARGLAGGRADTQYF. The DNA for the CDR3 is TGCAGTGCTAGGGGACTAGCGGGAGGCCGCGCAGATACGCAGTATTTT.

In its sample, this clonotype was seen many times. The CDR3 region has the DNA TGTGCCAGCAGGGGGTCTAGCGGGAGGAATGAGCAGTTCTTC. Encoded protein: CASRGSSGRNEQFF. The rearrangement joins TRBV12-3 or TRBV12-4 to TRBJ2-1; TRBD2 agrees at 11 bases. There are 14 residues in the CDR3. The ends lost 6 bases at V and 7 bases at J; junction bases unmatched: 5.

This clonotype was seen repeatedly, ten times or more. This CDR3 reads CASSPDSEKLFF. DNA for the CDR3: TGTGCCAGCAGTCCTGACAGTGAAAAACTGTTTTTT. The chain is built from TRBV12-3 or TRBV12-4 and TRBJ1-4; TRBD1 is a possible D gene (5 bases). This CDR3 spans 12 amino acids. V was pared by 5 bases and J by 7 bases, with 8 bases between.

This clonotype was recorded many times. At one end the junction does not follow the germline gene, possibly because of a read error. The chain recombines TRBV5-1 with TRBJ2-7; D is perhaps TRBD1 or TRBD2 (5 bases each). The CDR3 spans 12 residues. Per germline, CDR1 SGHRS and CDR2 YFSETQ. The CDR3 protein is CASSLRGDEQYF. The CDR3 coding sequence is TGTGCCAGCAGCTTAAGAGGGGACGAGCAGTACTTC.

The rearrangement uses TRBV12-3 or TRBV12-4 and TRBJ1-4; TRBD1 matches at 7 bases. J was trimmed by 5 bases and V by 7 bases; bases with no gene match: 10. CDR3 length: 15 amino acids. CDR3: CASTLMGDRNEKLFF. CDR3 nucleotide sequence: TGTGCCAGCACCCTAATGGGGGACAGAAATGAAAAACTGTTTTTT.

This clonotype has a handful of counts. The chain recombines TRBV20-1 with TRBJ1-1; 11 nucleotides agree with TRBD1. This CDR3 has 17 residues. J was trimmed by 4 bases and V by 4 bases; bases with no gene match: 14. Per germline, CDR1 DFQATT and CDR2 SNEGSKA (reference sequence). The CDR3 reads CSAKAPGQGVSSTEAFF. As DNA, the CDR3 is TGCAGTGCTAAAGCCCCGGGACAGGGGGTGTCGAGCACTGAAGCTTTCTTT.

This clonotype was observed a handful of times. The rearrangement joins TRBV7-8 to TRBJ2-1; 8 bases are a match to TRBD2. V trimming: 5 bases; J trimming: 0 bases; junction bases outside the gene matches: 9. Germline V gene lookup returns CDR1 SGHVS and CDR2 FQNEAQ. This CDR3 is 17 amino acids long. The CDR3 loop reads CASSPGGRLSSYNEQFF. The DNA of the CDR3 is TGTGCCAGCAGCCCGGGGGGGAGACTGAGCTCCTACAATGAGCAGTTCTTC.

CDR3 region: CATSDGGAEAFF. CDR3 nucleotide sequence: TGTGCCACCAGTGATGGAGGGGCTGAAGCTTTCTTT. The chain combines TRBV24-1 with TRBJ1-1; tentative D call: TRBD1 (5 bases). The V and J ends lost 3 bases and 6 bases respectively, with 7 bases between them. Germline-derived CDR1 and CDR2 are KGHDR and SFDVKD. The CDR3 sequence is 12 residues long.

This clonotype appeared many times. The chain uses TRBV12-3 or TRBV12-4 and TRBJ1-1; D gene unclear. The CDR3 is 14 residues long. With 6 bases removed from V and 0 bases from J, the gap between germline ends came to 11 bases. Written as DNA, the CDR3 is TGTGCCAGCAGCTTAACACGGATGAACACTGAAGCTTTCTTT. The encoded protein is CASSLTRMNTEAFF.

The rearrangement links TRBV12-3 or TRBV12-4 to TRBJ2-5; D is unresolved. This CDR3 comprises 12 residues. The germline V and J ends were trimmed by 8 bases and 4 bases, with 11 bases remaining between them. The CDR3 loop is CASASSPETQYF. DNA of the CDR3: TGTGCCAGCGCATCCTCCCCAGAGACCCAGTACTTC.

The CDR3 coding sequence is TGCAGCGTTGGGAGCGGCAACAGGAACACTGAAGCTTTCTTT. This translates into CSVGSGNRNTEAFF. This chain connects TRBV29-1 to TRBJ1-1; the D is unclear. Trimming stripped 4 bases from V and 1 base from J, with 13 bases between. The CDR3 length is 14 residues. Germline loops: CDR1 SQVTM, CDR2 ANQGSEA.

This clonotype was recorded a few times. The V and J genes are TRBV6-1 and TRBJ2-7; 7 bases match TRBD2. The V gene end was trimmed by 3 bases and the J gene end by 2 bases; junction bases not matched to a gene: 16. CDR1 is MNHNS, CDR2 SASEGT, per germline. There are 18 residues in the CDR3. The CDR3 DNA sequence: TGTGCCAGCAGTGACCGCCCTAGGGAGGGATGGATTGCCTACGAGCAGTACTTC. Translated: CASSDRPREGWIAYEQYF.

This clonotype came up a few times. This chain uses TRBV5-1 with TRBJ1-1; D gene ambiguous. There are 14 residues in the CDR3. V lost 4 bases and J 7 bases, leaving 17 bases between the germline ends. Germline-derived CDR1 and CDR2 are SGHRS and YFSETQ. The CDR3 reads CASSVFRAYHEAFF. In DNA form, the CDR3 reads TGCGCCAGCAGCGTCTTCCGGGCGTATCATGAAGCTTTCTTT.

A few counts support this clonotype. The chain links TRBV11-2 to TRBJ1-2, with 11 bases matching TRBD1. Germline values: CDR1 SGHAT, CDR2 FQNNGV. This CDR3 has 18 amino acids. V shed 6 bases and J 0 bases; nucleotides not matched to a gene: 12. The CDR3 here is CASRGRTGGKGTNYGYTF. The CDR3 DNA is TGTGCCAGCAGGGGTCGGACAGGGGGCAAAGGGACTAACTATGGCTACACCTTC.

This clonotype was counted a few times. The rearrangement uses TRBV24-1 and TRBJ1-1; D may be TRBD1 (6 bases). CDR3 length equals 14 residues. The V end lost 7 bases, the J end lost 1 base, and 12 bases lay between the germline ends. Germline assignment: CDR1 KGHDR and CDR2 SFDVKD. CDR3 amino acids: CATRDSRTNTEAFF. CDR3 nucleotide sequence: TGTGCCACCAGGGACAGCCGAACGAACACTGAAGCTTTCTTT.

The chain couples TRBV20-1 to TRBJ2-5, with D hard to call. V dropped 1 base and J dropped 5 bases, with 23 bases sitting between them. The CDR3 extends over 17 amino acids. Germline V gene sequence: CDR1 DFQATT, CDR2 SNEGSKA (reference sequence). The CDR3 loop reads CSARVARSGQRSETQYF. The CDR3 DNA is TGCAGTGCTAGAGTTGCCAGGTCGGGCCAGAGATCCGAGACCCAGTACTTC.

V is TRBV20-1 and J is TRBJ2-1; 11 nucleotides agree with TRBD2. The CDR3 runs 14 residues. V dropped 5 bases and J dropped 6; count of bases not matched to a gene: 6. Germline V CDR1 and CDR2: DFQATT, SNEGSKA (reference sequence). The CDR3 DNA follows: TGCAGTGCTCCGAGACTAGCGGGAAGCAATGAGCAGTTCTTC. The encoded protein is CSAPRLAGSNEQFF.

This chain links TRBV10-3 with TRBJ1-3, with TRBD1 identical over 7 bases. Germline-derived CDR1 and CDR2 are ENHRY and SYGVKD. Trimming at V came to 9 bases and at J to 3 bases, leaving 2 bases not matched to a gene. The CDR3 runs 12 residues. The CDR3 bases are TGTGCCATTCGGACAGGTGGAAACACCATATATTTT. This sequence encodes CAIRTGGNTIYF.

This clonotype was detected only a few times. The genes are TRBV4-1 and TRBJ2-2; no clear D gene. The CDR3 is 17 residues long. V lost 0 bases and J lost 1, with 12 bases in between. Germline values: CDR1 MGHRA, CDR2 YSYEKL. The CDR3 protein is CASSQERSMLNTGELFF. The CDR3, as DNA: TGCGCCAGCAGCCAAGAACGCTCGATGCTGAACACCGGGGAGCTGTTTTTT.

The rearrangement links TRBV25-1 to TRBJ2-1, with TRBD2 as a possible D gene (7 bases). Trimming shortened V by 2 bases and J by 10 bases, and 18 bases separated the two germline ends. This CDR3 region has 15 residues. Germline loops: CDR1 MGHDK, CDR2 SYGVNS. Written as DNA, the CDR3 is TGTGCCAGCAGTGAAGGGGGGGCAGGGGATTACGAGCAGTTCTTC. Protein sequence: CASSEGGAGDYEQFF.

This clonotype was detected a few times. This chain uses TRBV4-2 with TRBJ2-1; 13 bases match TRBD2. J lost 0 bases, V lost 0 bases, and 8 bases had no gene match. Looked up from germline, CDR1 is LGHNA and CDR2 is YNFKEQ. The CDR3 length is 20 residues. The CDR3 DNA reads TGTGCCAGCAGCCAAGATGGGACTAGCGGGGCTACAAGCTCCTACAATGAGCAGTTCTTC. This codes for CASSQDGTSGATSSYNEQFF.

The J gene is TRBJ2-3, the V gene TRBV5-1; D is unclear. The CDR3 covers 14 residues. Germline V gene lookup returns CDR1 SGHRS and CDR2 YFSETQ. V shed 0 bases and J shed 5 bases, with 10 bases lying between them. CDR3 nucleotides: TGCGCCAGCAGCTTGGGGCAGTGGGGAGATACGCAGTATTTT. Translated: CASSLGQWGDTQYF.